These 29 T cell receptor beta chains share one sample of origin, sequenced in a study of T cell responses to AZD1222 COVID-19 vaccine. Profiling relied on immunoSEQ multiplex PCR, and the TCRdb table lists in-frame clones only, not all of them. The sample holds 80,000 to 100,000 clones, approximately 88% seen once. The sequencing used peripheral blood, collected 28 days after the second AZD1222 dose. These receptor sequences come from an adult who received the AZD1222 COVID-19 vaccine.

This chain joins TRBV6-5 and TRBJ2-2; 7 positions agree with TRBD2. The CDR3 consists of 14 residues. Germline CDR1 MNHEY, CDR2 SVGAGI. Unmatched junction bases numbered 7, after V lost 6 bases and J lost 6 bases. The CDR3 here is CASSKPSGAGELFF. DNA of the CDR3: TGTGCCAGCAGCAAACCTAGCGGAGCCGGGGAGCTGTTTTTT.

The chain's CDR3 is CASSSGQHNEQFF. The CDR3 DNA reads as TGCGCCAGCAGCTCTGGACAGCACAATGAGCAGTTCTTC. V gene TRBV5-1 combines with J gene TRBJ2-1, with TRBD1 as a possible D gene (6 bases). CDR3 length: 13 amino acids. CDR1 and CDR2 from the germline V gene are SGHRS and YFSETQ. Trimming took off 3 bases at V and 5 bases at J, with 9 bases between the two ends.

The rearrangement uses TRBV18 and TRBJ2-1, with 8 bases identical to TRBD2. Germline V gene data show CDR1 as KGHSH and CDR2 as LQKENI. CDR3 length: 16 amino acids. Germline trimming cut 0 bases from V and 4 bases from J; bases unmatched to any gene: 5. CDR3 coding DNA: TGTGCCAGCTCACCACCGAGCGGGGGCACATACAATGAGCAGTTCTTC. Encoded protein: CASSPPSGGTYNEQFF.

V is TRBV7-9 and J is TRBJ1-2, with D uncertain. Deletions cut 1 base from V and 7 bases from J, with 19 bases between. CDR3 length: 16 amino acids. Germline lookup yields CDR1 SEHNR and CDR2 FQNEAQ (reference sequence). The CDR3 spells CASSLDGSLAAGGYTF. For the CDR3, the DNA is TGTGCCAGCAGCTTAGATGGTTCTTTGGCGGCCGGTGGCTACACCTTC.

CDR3 sequence (DNA): TGTGCCAGCAGCCGGACCCTCACTAGCGGGGGGGCCTTAAATGAGCAGTTCTTC. Residues: CASSRTLTSGGALNEQFF. The V call is TRBV3-1 (or the pseudogene TRBV3-2), the J call TRBJ2-1; 13 nucleotides line up with TRBD2. Per germline, CDR1 LGHDT and CDR2 YNNKEL (reference sequence). This CDR3 is 18 amino acids long. V dropped 4 bases and J dropped 7; count of bases not matched to a gene: 13.

This chain uses TRBV28 with TRBJ1-6; possible D gene TRBD1, 6 bases. This CDR3 comprises 15 residues. Germline V lookup: CDR1 MDHEN, CDR2 SYDVKM. V lost 5 bases and J lost 0, with 8 bases in between. The CDR3 nucleotides read TGTGCCAGCAGTCCAGGGGTCTCCTATAATTCACCCCTCCACTTT. Translating gives CASSPGVSYNSPLHF.

This chain connects TRBV10-1 to TRBJ2-3; 8 bases agree with TRBD1. Per germline, CDR1 WNHNN and CDR2 SYGVQD (reference sequence). The CDR3 contains 14 residues. Trimming cost V 8 bases and J 5 bases; bases outside gene matches: 9. The CDR3 spells CASSRGQGGDTQYF. The CDR3 DNA follows: TGCGCCAGCTCTAGAGGACAGGGAGGAGATACGCAGTATTTT.

V gene TRBV5-5 combines with J gene TRBJ2-7; D is tentatively TRBD1 or TRBD2 (5 bases each). V dropped 0 bases and J dropped 0 bases, with 10 bases sitting between them. Germline V CDR1 and CDR2: SGHKS, YYEKEE (reference sequence). CDR3 length: 15 residues. In nucleotides, the CDR3 is TGTGCCAGCAGCTTGGTTCTGGGGGACTCCTACGAGCAGTACTTC. As protein: CASSLVLGDSYEQYF.

This clone was counted once. J is TRBJ1-2 and V is TRBV20-1; D is possibly TRBD1 (5 bases). There are 11 residues in the CDR3. V was clipped by 3 bases and J by 8 bases, with 10 bases between them. CDR1 and CDR2 from the germline V gene are DFQATT and SNEGSKA (reference sequence). CDR3 amino acids: CSASFGGGYTF. For the CDR3, the DNA is TGCAGTGCTAGTTTCGGGGGGGGCTACACCTTC.

This CDR3 is CASSFGRDYGYTF. The CDR3 coding sequence is TGTGCCAGCAGCTTTGGGAGAGACTATGGCTACACCTTC. The chain joins TRBV5-4 to TRBJ1-2; D call uncertain. This CDR3 region has 13 residues. Germline V gene lookup returns CDR1 SGHNT and CDR2 YYREEE (reference sequence). V shed 2 bases and J shed 3 bases, with 8 bases lying between them.

The chain couples TRBV20-1 to TRBJ2-5; TRBD2 agrees at 7 bases. The germline CDR1 and CDR2 sequences are DFQATT and SNEGSKA (reference sequence). J gave up 2 bases and V 3 bases, and 9 bases lay outside the gene matches. The CDR3 is made up of 15 amino acids. Here the CDR3 reads CSASDGGTPQETQYF. CDR3 nucleotides: TGCAGTGCTAGTGACGGGGGGACTCCTCAAGAGACCCAGTACTTC.

This clone has just a few counts. The chain joins TRBV5-1 to TRBJ2-3, with unresolved D. Trimming shortened V by 3 bases and J by 3 bases, and 11 bases separated the two germline ends. The germline gives CDR1 SGHRS, CDR2 YFSETQ. The CDR3 runs to 14 residues. The CDR3 nucleotides read TGCGCCAGCAGCTCTACTGGCTCAACAGATACGCAGTATTTT. This codes for CASSSTGSTDTQYF.

This sequence joins TRBV5-5 and TRBJ2-7, with D perhaps matching TRBD2 (6 bases). The ends were cut back, 3 bases at V and 6 bases at J, with 13 bases in the middle. The CDR3 runs 13 residues. Germline V gene lookup returns CDR1 SGHKS and CDR2 YYEKEE (reference sequence). The CDR3 reads CASSSGAGFEQYF. The CDR3 coding sequence is TGTGCCAGCAGCTCCGGCGCGGGGTTCGAGCAGTACTTC. The variable domain in full, with the rest retrieved from reference TRBV5-5 and TRBJ2-7, is DAGVTQSPTHLIKTRGQQVTLRCSPISGHKSVSWYQQVLGQGPQFIFQYYEKEERGRGNFPDRFSARQFPNYSSELNVNALLLGDSALYLCASSSGAGFEQYFGPGTRLTVT.

The V gene is TRBV2, the J gene TRBJ1-1; TRBD1 agrees at 7 bases. The V gene's germline CDR1 is SNHLY and CDR2 FYNNEI. The V segment lost 6 bases and the J segment 3 bases; nucleotides outside the gene matches: 7. The CDR3 sequence is 14 residues long. CDR3 DNA sequence: TGTGCCAGCAGACCCGACAGGGCCTACACTGAAGCTTTCTTT. This codes for CASRPDRAYTEAFF.

The chain joins TRBV6-6 to TRBJ1-2, with D possibly matching TRBD1 (6 bases). V lost 7 bases to trimming and J lost 8 bases, with 17 bases between them. Germline V gene lookup returns CDR1 MNHNY and CDR2 SVGAGI (reference sequence). The CDR3 covers 13 residues. The CDR3 DNA sequence: TGTGCCAGCACCTACAGGGATCCCGAAGGCTACACCTTC. This translates into CASTYRDPEGYTF.

This clone appeared a single time. This chain joins TRBV5-4 and TRBJ1-1; 9 bases map to TRBD1. Germline CDR1 and CDR2: SGHNT and YYREEE (reference sequence). The V and J ends lost 3 bases and 13 bases, in that order; junction bases with no gene match: 10. There are 13 residues in the CDR3. DNA for the CDR3: TGTGCCAGCAGCTCCCAGGGACAGGGTTTAGGTTTCTTT. Translation: CASSSQGQGLGFF.

The V call is TRBV19, the J call TRBJ2-2; D is possibly TRBD1 (6 bases). Germline V CDR1 and CDR2: LNHDA, SQIVND (reference sequence). Trimming removed 5 bases from V and 4 bases from J, with 11 bases in between. The length of the CDR3 is 14 residues. The CDR3 bases are TGTGCCAGTAGTCCAACAGGGCTCACCGGGGAGCTGTTTTTT. Translation gives CASSPTGLTGELFF.

The chain links TRBV5-1 to TRBJ1-2; TRBD1 is a possible D gene (5 bases). The CDR3 extends over 14 amino acids. The germline V gene has CDR1 SGHRS and CDR2 YFSETQ. V was shortened by 0 bases and J by 7 bases, with 13 bases between the two germline ends. CDR3 in amino acids: CASSLEADSCGYTF. In DNA form, the CDR3 reads TGCGCCAGCAGCTTGGAAGCAGACAGCTGTGGCTACACCTTC.

The CDR3 spells CASSQGMNTEAFF. The CDR3, as DNA: TGTGCCAGCAGTCAAGGTATGAACACTGAAGCTTTCTTT. The rearrangement uses TRBV5-4 and TRBJ1-1, with D unresolved. V lost 5 bases, J lost 0 bases, and 8 bases lay in between. The CDR3 sequence is 13 residues long. In germline, CDR1 is SGHNT, CDR2 YYREEE (reference sequence).

This clone was picked up one time. CDR3 sequence: CASSLRTVNEQFF. In nucleotides, the CDR3 is TGTGCCAGCAGTTTAAGGACGGTCAATGAGCAGTTCTTC. The rearrangement uses TRBV5-4 and TRBJ2-1; D gene ambiguous. CDR1 SGHNT and CDR2 YYREEE come from the germline V gene (reference sequence). Deletions cut 5 bases from V and 6 bases from J, with 12 bases between. The CDR3 contains 13 residues.

The CDR3 loop reads CASTQDLYSGANVLTF. The CDR3 DNA reads TGTGCCAGCACACAGGACCTTTACTCTGGGGCCAACGTCCTGACTTTC. The chain carries TRBV2 and TRBJ2-6; perhaps TRBD1 as D (5 bases). CDR3 length: 16 residues. Germline values: CDR1 SNHLY, CDR2 FYNNEI. With 7 bases removed from V and 0 bases from J, the gap between germline ends came to 13 bases. The variable domain in full, completed from reference TRBV2 and TRBJ2-6, reads EPEVTQTPSHQVTQMGQEVILRCVPISNHLYFYWYRQILGQKVEFLVSFYNNEISEKSEIFDDQFSVERPDGSNFTLKIRSTKLEDSAMYFCASTQDLYSGANVLTFGAGSRLTVL.

This chain joins TRBV7-9 and TRBJ2-3, with D unclear. The CDR3 has 12 residues. V lost 6 bases, J lost 0 bases, and 4 bases lay in between. Germline V lookup: CDR1 SEHNR, CDR2 FQNEAQ (reference sequence). In nucleotides, the CDR3 is TGTGCCAGCAGGGTTAGCACAGATACGCAGTATTTT. It encodes CASRVSTDTQYF. Full variable domain (remainder filled in from reference TRBV7-9 and TRBJ2-3): DTGVSQNPRHKITKRGQNVTFRCDPISEHNRLYWYRQTLGQGPEFLTYFQNEAQLEKSRLLSDRFSAERPKGSFSTLEIQRTEQGDSAMYLCASRVSTDTQYFGPGTRLTVL.

The genes are TRBV12-3 or TRBV12-4 and TRBJ2-2, with TRBD1 as a possible D gene (6 bases). V lost 5 bases, J lost 6 bases, and 10 bases lay in between. The CDR3 is made up of 13 amino acids. DNA of the CDR3: TGTGCCAGCAGTGCACAGGGTTCCGGGGAGCTGTTTTTT. This codes for CASSAQGSGELFF.

The CDR3 reads CASSYAGAGETQYF. The CDR3 nucleotides are TGTGCCAGCAGCTACGCGGGGGCGGGGGAGACCCAGTACTTC. The chain joins TRBV7-2 to TRBJ2-5; a weak D match, TRBD2 (7 bases). This CDR3 is 14 amino acids long. Trimming stripped 4 bases from V and 5 bases from J, with 14 bases between. Germline V gene sequence: CDR1 SGHTA, CDR2 FQGNSA.

The chain links TRBV4-1 to TRBJ2-5, with 8 bases lining up with TRBD2. J gave up 3 bases and V 3 bases, and 9 bases lay outside the gene matches. Germline assignment: CDR1 MGHRA and CDR2 YSYEKL. This CDR3 has 16 amino acids. The CDR3 sequence: CASSHGSSGGKETQYF. The CDR3 bases are TGCGCCAGCAGCCACGGGAGCAGCGGGGGTAAAGAGACCCAGTACTTC.

The chain couples TRBV5-1 to TRBJ2-1; D gene uncertain. CDR1 and CDR2 (germline): SGHRS, YFSETQ. V was shortened by 0 bases and J by 3 bases, with 10 bases between the two germline ends. This CDR3 contains 15 residues. The CDR3 region is CASSLEGLGYNEQFF. CDR3 sequence (DNA): TGCGCCAGCAGCTTGGAAGGGTTGGGCTACAATGAGCAGTTCTTC.

This clone was recorded only once. V usage is TRBV5-4 and J usage is TRBJ2-6; TRBD1 agrees at 7 bases. The CDR3 loop spans 18 amino acids. CDR1 and CDR2 (germline): SGHNT, YYREEE (reference sequence). V lost 4 bases and J lost 0; bases outside the gene matches: 10. The CDR3 DNA reads TGTGCCAGCAGCACCGACAGGGCCTTTTACTCTGGGGCCAACGTCCTGACTTTC. It codes for CASSTDRAFYSGANVLTF.

The J gene is TRBJ1-5, the V gene TRBV2; D is unclear. From germline, CDR1 is SNHLY and CDR2 FYNNEI. The CDR3 is made up of 14 amino acids. Deletions cut 3 bases from V and 0 bases from J, with 6 bases between. This chain's CDR3 is CASSDQLSNQPQHF. CDR3 nucleotide sequence: TGTGCCAGCAGTGATCAACTTAGCAATCAGCCCCAGCATTTT.

This chain connects TRBV7-8 to TRBJ1-1; D is undetermined. Germline V gene sequence: CDR1 SGHVS, CDR2 FQNEAQ. V was clipped by 1 base and J by 2 bases, with 14 bases between them. The CDR3 is 16 residues long. The CDR3 spells CASSLVEDGLNTEAFF. CDR3 in DNA: TGTGCCAGCAGCTTAGTCGAGGACGGATTAAACACTGAAGCTTTCTTT.